This is a list of T cell receptor beta chains from one sample in a study of long-term antiretroviral therapy in people with HIV. Libraries were prepared by immunoSEQ multiplex PCR; TCRdb keeps only in-frame clonotypes and omits some of them. The profile covers under 20,000 clones, with roughly 78% appearing a single time and about 10% taken by the ten largest. Specimen: unsorted PBMCs, collected 0.2 years after starting antiretroviral therapy. The receptor set was obtained from a woman between 40 and 55 years old with HIV. Each CDR3 is given with its conserved first and last residue. The D gene is left open where the match is weak. Only part of the rows carry a size: once, few, many, or a class if the clone is expanded.

V gene: TRBV30; J gene: TRBJ1-2; D gene: .; clone size: .; CDR3 protein: CAWGPMGRVITGYTF; CDR3 DNA: TGTGCCTGGGGCCCCATGGGGCGCGTTATTACTGGCTACACCTTC
V gene: TRBV7-2; J gene: TRBJ1-2; D gene: .; clone size: .; CDR3 protein: CASSLRGLGYTF; CDR3 DNA: TGTGCCAGCAGCTTGAGAGGTCTTGGCTACACCTTC
V gene: TRBV4-1; J gene: TRBJ2-7; D gene: .; clone size: .; CDR3 protein: CASSQDPGTFYEQYF; CDR3 DNA: TGCGCCAGCAGCCAAGACCCTGGGACCTTCTACGAGCAGTACTTC
V gene: TRBV10-3; J gene: TRBJ2-3; D gene: .; clone size: .; CDR3 protein: CAISARTTSDTQYF; CDR3 DNA: TGTGCCATCAGTGCCCGAACTACATCGGATACGCAGTATTTT
V gene: TRBV29-1; J gene: TRBJ1-1; D gene: .; clone size: .; CDR3 protein: CSVNRGLWLVNTEAFF; CDR3 DNA: TGCAGCGTAAATAGGGGATTGTGGCTCGTGAACACTGAAGCTTTCTTT
V gene: TRBV27; J gene: TRBJ1-6; D gene: .; clone size: .; CDR3 protein: CASSPQNVRSPLHF; CDR3 DNA: TGTGCCAGCAGCCCCCAGAACGTAAGGTCACCCCTCCACTTT
V gene: TRBV27; J gene: TRBJ2-1; D gene: .; clone size: .; CDR3 protein: CASSALAIGLDEQFF; CDR3 DNA: TGTGCCAGCAGTGCCCTAGCGATAGGGCTCGATGAGCAGTTCTTC
V gene: TRBV6-1; J gene: TRBJ1-5; D gene: TRBD1; clone size: .; CDR3 protein: CASSPDRGGYQPQHF; CDR3 DNA: TGTGCCAGCAGTCCGGACAGGGGGGGGTATCAGCCCCAGCATTTT
V gene: TRBV7-9; J gene: TRBJ1-5; D gene: .; clone size: .; CDR3 protein: CASSFHLLPQHF; CDR3 DNA: TGTGCCAGCAGCTTCCATCTCCTGCCCCAGCATTTT
V gene: TRBV5-1; J gene: TRBJ2-1; D gene: TRBD2; clone size: .; CDR3 protein: CASSQTSGSSYNEQFF; CDR3 DNA: TGCGCCAGCAGTCAGACTAGCGGGAGCTCCTACAATGAGCAGTTCTTC
V gene: TRBV7-6; J gene: TRBJ1-2; D gene: .; clone size: .; CDR3 protein: CASSLAGNYGYTF; CDR3 DNA: TGTGCCAGCAGCTTAGCCGGGAACTATGGCTACACCTTC
V gene: TRBV19; J gene: TRBJ2-2; D gene: .; clone size: .; CDR3 protein: CASSIVAFANTGELFF; CDR3 DNA: TGTGCCAGTAGTATAGTTGCGTTCGCGAACACCGGGGAGCTGTTTTTT
V gene: TRBV7-9; J gene: TRBJ2-1; D gene: TRBD2; clone size: .; CDR3 protein: CASSSPTSVVFDEQFF; CDR3 DNA: TGTGCCAGCAGCTCCCCAACTAGCGTTGTGTTCGATGAGCAGTTCTTC
V gene: TRBV28; J gene: TRBJ1-5; D gene: .; clone size: .; CDR3 protein: CASRTRSFNQPQHF; CDR3 DNA: TGTGCCAGCAGAACAAGAAGTTTCAATCAGCCCCAGCATTTT
V gene: TRBV9; J gene: TRBJ2-3; D gene: TRBD2; clone size: few; CDR3 protein: CASSGRLAGSTDTQYF; CDR3 DNA: TGTGCCAGCAGCGGTAGACTAGCGGGCAGCACAGATACGCAGTATTTT
V gene: TRBV27; J gene: TRBJ2-5; D gene: .; clone size: .; CDR3 protein: CASSLGQGVRETQYF; CDR3 DNA: TGTGCCAGCAGTTTAGGGCAGGGCGTGAGGGAGACCCAGTACTTC
V gene: TRBV6-5; J gene: TRBJ2-7; D gene: TRBD1; clone size: .; CDR3 protein: CASRQTGINEQYF; CDR3 DNA: TGTGCCAGCAGACAGACAGGGATCAACGAGCAGTACTTC
V gene: TRBV10-2; J gene: TRBJ1-2; D gene: .; clone size: .; CDR3 protein: CASMRGPLYGYTF; CDR3 DNA: TGCGCCAGCATGAGGGGCCCCCTCTATGGCTACACCTTC
V gene: TRBV4-2; J gene: TRBJ1-6; D gene: .; clone size: .; CDR3 protein: CASSQDTQGIRGSPLHF; CDR3 DNA: TGTGCCAGCAGCCAAGATACACAGGGCATTCGGGGGTCACCCCTCCACTTT
V gene: TRBV29-1; J gene: TRBJ1-2; D gene: .; clone size: .; CDR3 protein: CSVEGGGVWYGYTF; CDR3 DNA: TGCAGCGTTGAAGGAGGGGGAGTTTGGTATGGCTACACCTTC
V gene: TRBV30; J gene: TRBJ1-1; D gene: .; clone size: few; CDR3 protein: CAWIPSAAAFF; CDR3 DNA: TGTGCCTGGATTCCTTCGGCGGCTGCTTTCTTT
V gene: TRBV13; J gene: TRBJ2-5; D gene: .; clone size: .; CDR3 protein: CASSHPSANQETQYF; CDR3 DNA: TGTGCCAGCAGCCATCCCTCGGCAAACCAAGAGACCCAGTACTTC
V gene: TRBV7-9; J gene: TRBJ2-7; D gene: TRBD1; clone size: .; CDR3 protein: CASSGDDRGVYEQYF; CDR3 DNA: TGTGCCAGCAGCGGGGACGACAGGGGGGTGTACGAGCAGTACTTC
V gene: TRBV19; J gene: TRBJ2-1; D gene: .; clone size: .; CDR3 protein: CASTINGGFGSYNEQFF; CDR3 DNA: TGTGCCAGTACCATAAACGGGGGTTTCGGCTCCTACAATGAGCAGTTCTTC
V gene: TRBV2; J gene: TRBJ1-2; D gene: .; clone size: .; CDR3 protein: CASNVNNYGYTF; CDR3 DNA: TGTGCCAGCAACGTTAATAACTATGGCTACACCTTC
V gene: TRBV19; J gene: TRBJ1-2; D gene: .; clone size: few; CDR3 protein: CASLPGPTPYGYTF; CDR3 DNA: TGTGCCAGCCTCCCCGGGCCCACGCCCTATGGCTACACCTTC
V gene: TRBV19; J gene: TRBJ1-1; D gene: .; clone size: .; CDR3 protein: CASSSPDSRGTEAFF; CDR3 DNA: TGTGCCAGTAGTAGCCCCGACAGCCGGGGCACTGAAGCTTTCTTT
V gene: TRBV19; J gene: TRBJ1-1; D gene: .; clone size: .; CDR3 protein: CASSKRVTEAFF; CDR3 DNA: TGTGCCAGTAGTAAGAGGGTGACTGAAGCTTTCTTT
V gene: TRBV4-3; J gene: TRBJ1-5; D gene: .; clone size: .; CDR3 protein: CASSQEVTANQPQHF; CDR3 DNA: TGCGCCAGCAGCCAAGAAGTCACAGCCAATCAGCCCCAGCATTTT
V gene: TRBV19; J gene: TRBJ1-2; D gene: .; clone size: few; CDR3 protein: CASTGEEGYTF; CDR3 DNA: TGTGCCAGTACCGGGGAGGAAGGCTACACCTTC
V gene: TRBV30; J gene: TRBJ1-1; D gene: .; clone size: .; CDR3 protein: CAWNVSPNTEAFF; CDR3 DNA: TGTGCCTGGAACGTCAGTCCGAACACTGAAGCTTTCTTT
V gene: TRBV7-9; J gene: TRBJ2-7; D gene: TRBD1; clone size: .; CDR3 protein: CASAQRGDRGSEQYF; CDR3 DNA: TGTGCCAGCGCCCAGAGGGGGGACAGGGGAAGCGAGCAGTACTTC
V gene: TRBV6-1; J gene: TRBJ2-7; D gene: TRBD1; clone size: .; CDR3 protein: CASSGAGTGNFYEQYF; CDR3 DNA: TGTGCCAGCAGTGGAGCCGGGACAGGGAATTTCTACGAGCAGTACTTC
V gene: TRBV27; J gene: TRBJ2-1; D gene: TRBD2; clone size: .; CDR3 protein: CASRNSGRNNEQFF; CDR3 DNA: TGTGCCAGCAGGAATAGCGGGAGGAATAATGAGCAGTTCTTC
V gene: TRBV2; J gene: TRBJ1-1; D gene: .; clone size: .; CDR3 protein: CASRTRGGQTEAFF; CDR3 DNA: TGTGCCAGCAGGACGCGGGGGGGGCAGACTGAAGCTTTCTTT
V gene: TRBV5-4; J gene: TRBJ1-6; D gene: .; clone size: few; CDR3 protein: CASSLGGLRATNSPLHF; CDR3 DNA: TGTGCCAGCAGCTTGGGTGGTCTTAGGGCCACTAATTCACCCCTCCACTTT
V gene: TRBV11-3; J gene: TRBJ2-7; D gene: .; clone size: .; CDR3 protein: CASSRSVYEQYF; CDR3 DNA: TGTGCCAGCAGCCGTTCGGTTTACGAGCAGTACTTC
V gene: TRBV4-1; J gene: TRBJ2-3; D gene: TRBD2; clone size: .; CDR3 protein: CASSLVLAGGVDTDTQYF; CDR3 DNA: TGCGCCAGCAGCCTAGTCCTAGCGGGAGGGGTTGACACAGATACGCAGTATTTT
V gene: TRBV15; J gene: TRBJ2-1; D gene: TRBD2; clone size: .; CDR3 protein: CATSSVWGGGEQFF; CDR3 DNA: TGTGCCACCAGCAGTGTCTGGGGGGGTGGAGAGCAGTTCTTC
V gene: TRBV7-8; J gene: TRBJ2-7; D gene: .; clone size: .; CDR3 protein: CASSLRTGPYEQYF; CDR3 DNA: TGTGCCAGCAGCCTCCGGACGGGTCCCTACGAGCAGTACTTC
V gene: TRBV6-1; J gene: TRBJ2-3; D gene: .; clone size: .; CDR3 protein: CASSDAGRADTQYF; CDR3 DNA: TGTGCCAGCAGTGACGCAGGGAGAGCAGATACGCAGTATTTT
V gene: TRBV5-1; J gene: TRBJ2-6; D gene: TRBD2; clone size: once; CDR3 protein: CASSGGLAGAGANVLTF; CDR3 DNA: TGCGCCAGCAGCGGGGGACTAGCGGGAGCTGGGGCCAACGTCCTGACTTTC
V gene: TRBV2; J gene: TRBJ1-1; D gene: .; clone size: .; CDR3 protein: CASSEHPNKAFF; CDR3 DNA: TGTGCCAGCAGTGAACACCCTAACAAAGCTTTCTTT
V gene: TRBV5-1; J gene: TRBJ1-1; D gene: TRBD1; clone size: .; CDR3 protein: CASSLVTGGSEAFF; CDR3 DNA: TGCGCCAGCAGCTTGGTCACAGGGGGCTCTGAAGCTTTCTTT
V gene: TRBV30; J gene: TRBJ1-2; D gene: .; clone size: .; CDR3 protein: CAWSANREYGYTF; CDR3 DNA: TGTGCCTGGAGTGCAAACCGAGAGTATGGCTACACCTTC
V gene: TRBV5-1; J gene: TRBJ1-1; D gene: .; clone size: .; CDR3 protein: CASSYRGTATEAFF; CDR3 DNA: TGCGCCAGCAGTTACCGGGGCACGGCCACTGAAGCTTTCTTT
V gene: TRBV30; J gene: TRBJ1-1; D gene: .; clone size: .; CDR3 protein: CAWSQQTGGPTFF; CDR3 DNA: TGTGCCTGGAGTCAACAAACCGGGGGACCGACCTTCTTT
V gene: TRBV7-6; J gene: TRBJ2-5; D gene: .; clone size: .; CDR3 protein: CASSLVGSRGETQYF; CDR3 DNA: TGTGCCAGCAGCTTAGTTGGTAGCCGAGGGGAGACCCAGTACTTC
V gene: TRBV5-1; J gene: TRBJ1-2; D gene: .; clone size: .; CDR3 protein: CASSSDTYGYTF; CDR3 DNA: TGCGCCAGCAGCTCGGATACCTATGGCTACACCTTC
V gene: TRBV11-2; J gene: TRBJ1-5; D gene: .; clone size: .; CDR3 protein: CASSQVGGSNQPQHF; CDR3 DNA: TGTGCCAGCAGCCAAGTAGGGGGTAGCAATCAGCCCCAGCATTTT
V gene: TRBV7-9; J gene: TRBJ1-5; D gene: .; clone size: once; CDR3 protein: CASSSDVNQPQHF; CDR3 DNA: TGTGCCAGCAGCTCGGACGTCAATCAGCCCCAGCATTTT
V gene: TRBV4-1; J gene: TRBJ1-4; D gene: .; clone size: few; CDR3 protein: CASRGLDEKLFF; CDR3 DNA: TGCGCCAGCAGGGGACTGGACGAAAAACTGTTTTTT
V gene: TRBV4-1; J gene: TRBJ2-1; D gene: .; clone size: .; CDR3 protein: CASSRLRGAANEQFF; CDR3 DNA: TGCGCCAGCAGCCGCTTACGGGGGGCGGCCAATGAGCAGTTCTTC
V gene: TRBV5-1; J gene: TRBJ2-1; D gene: .; clone size: .; CDR3 protein: CASSLILSDNEQFF; CDR3 DNA: TGCGCCAGCAGCTTAATACTCTCCGACAATGAGCAGTTCTTC
V gene: TRBV27; J gene: TRBJ2-7; D gene: TRBD1; clone size: .; CDR3 protein: CASSSSRDSSYEQYF; CDR3 DNA: TGTGCCAGCAGTTCCTCCCGGGACAGCTCCTACGAGCAGTACTTC
V gene: TRBV5-1; J gene: TRBJ1-1; D gene: .; clone size: once; CDR3 protein: CASSLGSANTEAFF; CDR3 DNA: TGCGCCAGCAGCTTGGGGTCGGCGAACACTGAAGCTTTCTTT
V gene: TRBV5-1; J gene: TRBJ2-5; D gene: .; clone size: .; CDR3 protein: CASSLTDQETQYF; CDR3 DNA: TGCGCCAGCAGCTTGACAGACCAAGAGACCCAGTACTTC
V gene: TRBV30; J gene: TRBJ1-1; D gene: .; clone size: .; CDR3 protein: CAWYDLLNTEAFF; CDR3 DNA: TGTGCCTGGTATGACTTACTGAACACTGAAGCTTTCTTT